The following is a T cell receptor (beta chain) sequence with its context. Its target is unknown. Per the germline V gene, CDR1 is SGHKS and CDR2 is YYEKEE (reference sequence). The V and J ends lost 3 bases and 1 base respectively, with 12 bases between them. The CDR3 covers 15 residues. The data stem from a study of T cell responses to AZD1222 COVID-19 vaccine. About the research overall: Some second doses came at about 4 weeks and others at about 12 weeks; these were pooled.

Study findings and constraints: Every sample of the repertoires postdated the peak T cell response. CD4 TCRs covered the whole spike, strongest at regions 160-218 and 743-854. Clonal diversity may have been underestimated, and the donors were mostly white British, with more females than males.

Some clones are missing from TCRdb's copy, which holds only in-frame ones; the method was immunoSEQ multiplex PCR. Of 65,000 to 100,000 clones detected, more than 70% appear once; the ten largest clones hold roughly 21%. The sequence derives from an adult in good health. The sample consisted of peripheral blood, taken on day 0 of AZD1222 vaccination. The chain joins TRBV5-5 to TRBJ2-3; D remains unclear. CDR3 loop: CASSSSTPGTDTQYF. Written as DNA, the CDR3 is TGTGCCAGCAGCTCCTCGACCCCGGGCACAGATACGCAGTATTTT.